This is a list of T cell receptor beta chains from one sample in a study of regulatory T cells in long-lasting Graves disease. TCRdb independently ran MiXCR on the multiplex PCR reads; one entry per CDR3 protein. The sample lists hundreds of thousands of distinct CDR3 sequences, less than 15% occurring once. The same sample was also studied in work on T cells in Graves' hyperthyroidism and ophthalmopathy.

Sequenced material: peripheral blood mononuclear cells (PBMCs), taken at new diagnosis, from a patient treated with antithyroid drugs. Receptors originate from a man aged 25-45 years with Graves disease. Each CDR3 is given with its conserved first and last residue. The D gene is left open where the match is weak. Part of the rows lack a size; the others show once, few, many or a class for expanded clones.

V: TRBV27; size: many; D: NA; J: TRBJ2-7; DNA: TGTGCCAGCAGGGGGATAGAGGACTCCTACGAGCAGTACTTC; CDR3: CASRGIEDSYEQYF
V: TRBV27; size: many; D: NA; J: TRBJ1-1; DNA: TGTGCCAGCAGTTTATATACAGGGCGCAGGACTGAAGCTTTCTTT; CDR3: CASSLYTGRRTEAFF
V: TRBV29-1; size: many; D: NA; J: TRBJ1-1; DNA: TGCAGCGTTGAGAGCGCAGGGGTGGCTTTCTTT; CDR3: CSVESAGVAFF
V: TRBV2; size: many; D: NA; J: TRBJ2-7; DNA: TGTGCCAGCACCTGGGGGGACGAGCAGTACTTC; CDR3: CASTWGDEQYF
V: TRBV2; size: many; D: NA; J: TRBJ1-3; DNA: TGTGCCAGCAACACGGCTCTTAGAGGAAACACCATATATTTT; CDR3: CASNTALRGNTIYF
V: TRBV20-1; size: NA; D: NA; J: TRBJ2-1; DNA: TGCAGTGCTAGTACCCCCTCCCGGAATGAGCAGTTCTTC; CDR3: CSASTPSRNEQFF
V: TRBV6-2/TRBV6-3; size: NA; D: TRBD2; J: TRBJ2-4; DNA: TGTGCCAGCAGTGAAGCCTCGGCCAGCGGGAGGATAATTCAGTACTTC; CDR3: CASSEASASGRIIQYF
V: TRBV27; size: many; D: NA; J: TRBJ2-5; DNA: TGTGCCAACAGATGGGAGACCCAGTACTTC; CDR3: CANRWETQYF
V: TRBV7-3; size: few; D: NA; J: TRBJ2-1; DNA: TGTGCCAGCAGCTTAACGAGGGAGGATGAGCAGTTCTTC; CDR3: CASSLTREDEQFF
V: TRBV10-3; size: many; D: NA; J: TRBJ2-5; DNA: TGTGCCATCAGTGATGGTGGAGAGACCCAGTACTTC; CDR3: CAISDGGETQYF
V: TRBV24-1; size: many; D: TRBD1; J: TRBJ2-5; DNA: TGTGCCACCAGTGACCCGGGACAGGGGGAGACCCAGTACTTC; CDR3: CATSDPGQGETQYF
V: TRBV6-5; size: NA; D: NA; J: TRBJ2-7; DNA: TGTGCCAGCAGTTACTCGACGGGAGACCCCTACGAGCAGTACTTC; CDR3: CASSYSTGDPYEQYF
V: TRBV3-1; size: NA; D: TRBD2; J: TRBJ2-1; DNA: TGTGCCAGCAGCCGTATGACTAGCGGGAGAGTCGGGGTATACAATGAGCAGTTCTTC; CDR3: CASSRMTSGRVGVYNEQFF
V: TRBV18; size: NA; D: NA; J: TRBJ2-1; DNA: TGTGCCAGCTCACCTGGTTTTGGAGGGCCTGGAGGTGAGCAGTTCTTC; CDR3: CASSPGFGGPGGEQFF
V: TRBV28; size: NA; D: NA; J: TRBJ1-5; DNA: TGTGCCAGCAGTTTACAGTGGAGGGGGGCTAGCAATCAGCCCCAGCATTTT; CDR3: CASSLQWRGASNQPQHF
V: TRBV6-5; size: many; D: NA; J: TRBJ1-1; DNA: TGTGCCAGCAGTTACAAATCGAGGGACCCTAAAGCTTTCTTT; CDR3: CASSYKSRDPKAFF